The entry that follows covers one TCR beta chain sequence. Its specificity is unknown. The entry originates in a study of cytomegalovirus exposure and HLA in healthy donors. Primers for the PCR totalled 60 Vbeta and 13 Jbeta. Produced via immunoSEQ multiplex PCR; TCRdb's table is partial and in-frame only. The data show about 94,000 clones, over 65% seen once. The CDR3 is made up of 14 amino acids. Germline CDR1 and CDR2: SGHRS and YFSETQ. The J segment lost 5 bases and the V segment lost 9 bases, leaving 8 bases of the junction unmatched. Overall study findings and caveats: For presence/absence analyses, sequencing depth was assumed to be roughly uniform across donors. Among the CMV-associated chains, three were confirmed in vitro as specific for CMV antigens. A missense variant in DCLRE1C was later tied to TCR beta V- and J-gene trimming. For cytomegalovirus status, the classifier reportedly gave diagnoses with high specificity and sensitivity.

This sequence originates from a young man in good health and CMV-seropositive. V usage is TRBV5-1 and J usage is TRBJ2-5; 12 bases line up with TRBD2. The sample was PBMCs. The CDR3: CATSSGGARETQYF. In DNA form, the CDR3 reads TGCGCCACCTCTAGCGGGGGGGCCCGGGAGACCCAGTACTTC.